This record covers a single T cell receptor (beta chain). The record originates from a study of T cell changes during pregnancy in multiple sclerosis. This table comes from immunoSEQ multiplex PCR, and its TCRdb copy is limited to in-frame clones, with some not included. The repertoire has around 13,000 clones, approximately 88% of them found once; the top ten carry 7.7%. V lost 4 bases and J 6 bases, leaving 10 bases between the germline ends. CDR1 is MNHNS, CDR2 SASEGT, per germline. The CDR3 totals 13 residues. The chain joins TRBV6-1 to TRBJ1-5; maybe TRBD1 (6 bases). This receptor was taken from a female donor in good health, enrolled as a control in a pregnancy study. The sample was CD8+ T cells from peripheral blood mononuclear cells, taken in the second trimester of pregnancy. CDR3 coding DNA: TGTGCCAGCAGTGCCTTGGGGGCTCAGCCCCAGCATTTT. Its translation is CASSALGAQPQHF.